These 4 T cell receptor beta chains share one sample of origin, sequenced in a study of blood T cells in healthy people across ages (dated by TCRdb to between 2014 and 2017). Library generation was performed with 5' RACE. TCRdb shows the sequencer as Illumina HiSeq 2500. A second PCR of about 6 to 11 cycles was performed with a sample-barcoded 5' primer and a J-beta primer mix. TCRdb passed the public sequencing reads through fastp at Q25 and MiXCR, retaining productive beta sequences. Rows with a matching CDR3 protein are joined into one entry that keeps the most common DNA and genes. This sample is represented by about a million distinct CDR3 sequences; roughly half of them were singletons. The ten top clones hold over 20% of the sample. Sequencing input: blood. Receptors were obtained from a woman aged 60 to 75 in good health.

The rearrangement uses TRBV7-2 and TRBJ2-7, with 12 bases that match TRBD2. CDR3 length: 14 residues. V lost 3 bases and J lost 7; bases outside the gene matches: 4. Per germline, CDR1 SGHTA and CDR2 FQGNSA. CDR3 nucleotide sequence: TGTGCCAGCAGCTTTACTAGCGGGAGGAGGGAGCAGTACTTC. This encodes CASSFTSGRREQYF.

This clonotype was picked up a small number of times. CDR3 amino acids: CASRGGRGETEQFF. The CDR3, as DNA: TGTGCCAGTAGAGGGGGTCGGGGGGAGACTGAGCAGTTCTTC. The chain couples TRBV2 to TRBJ2-1; perhaps TRBD2 as D (7 bases). This CDR3 region has 14 residues. Trimming cost V 9 bases and J 9 bases, with 21 bases left between them. Germline CDR1 reads SNHLY; CDR2 reads FYNNEI.

This chain uses TRBV9 with TRBJ2-1, with 10 bases matching TRBD1. Germline V gene data show CDR1 as SGDLS and CDR2 as YYNGEE. This CDR3 has 15 amino acids. With 4 bases clipped from V and 3 bases from J, the junction kept 4 bases outside the gene matches. This chain's CDR3 is CASSPRDRGYNEQFF. Here the CDR3 DNA reads TGTGCCAGCAGCCCCCGGGACAGGGGCTACAATGAGCAGTTCTTC.

The chain joins TRBV27 to TRBJ2-5; D call uncertain. The CDR3 covers 12 residues. CDR1 and CDR2 (germline): MNHEY, SMNVEV (reference sequence). V dropped 6 bases and J dropped 7 bases, with 12 bases sitting between them. The CDR3 reads CASRFRGGTQYF. CDR3 nucleotides: TGTGCCAGCAGGTTCCGCGGTGGGACCCAGTACTTC.